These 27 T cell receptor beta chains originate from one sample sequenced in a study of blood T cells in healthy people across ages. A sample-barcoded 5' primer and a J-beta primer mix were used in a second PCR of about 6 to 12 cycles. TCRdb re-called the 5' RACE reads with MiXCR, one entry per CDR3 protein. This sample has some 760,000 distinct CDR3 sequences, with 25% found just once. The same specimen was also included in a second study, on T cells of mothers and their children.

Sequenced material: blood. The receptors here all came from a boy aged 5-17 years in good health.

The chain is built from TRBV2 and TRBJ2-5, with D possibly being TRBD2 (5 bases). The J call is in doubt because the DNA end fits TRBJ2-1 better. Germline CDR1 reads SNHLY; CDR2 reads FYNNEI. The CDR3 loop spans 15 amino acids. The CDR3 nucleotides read TGTGCCAGCAGAGCCCTTCCCGGGAAATACAATGAGCAGTTCTTC. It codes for CASRALPGKYNEQFF.

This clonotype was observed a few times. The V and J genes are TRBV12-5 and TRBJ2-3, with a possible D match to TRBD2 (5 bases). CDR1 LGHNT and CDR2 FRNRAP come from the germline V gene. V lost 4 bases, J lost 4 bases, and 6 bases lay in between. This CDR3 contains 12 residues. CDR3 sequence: CASGSRADTQYF. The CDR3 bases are TGTGCTAGTGGTTCGAGGGCAGATACGCAGTATTTT.

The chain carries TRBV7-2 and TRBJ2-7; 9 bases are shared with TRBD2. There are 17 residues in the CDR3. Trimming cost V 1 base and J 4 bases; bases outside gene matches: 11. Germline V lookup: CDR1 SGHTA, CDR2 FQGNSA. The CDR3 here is CASSLGSGTSIRYEQYF. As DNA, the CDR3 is TGTGCCAGCAGCTTAGGTAGCGGGACTAGCATTAGGTACGAGCAGTACTTC.

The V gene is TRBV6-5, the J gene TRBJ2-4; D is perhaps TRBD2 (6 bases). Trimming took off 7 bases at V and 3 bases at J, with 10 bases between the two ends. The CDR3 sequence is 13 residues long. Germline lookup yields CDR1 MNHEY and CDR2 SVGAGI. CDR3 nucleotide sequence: TGTGCCAGCATGGAGGGAGGCAAAAACATTCAGTACTTC. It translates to CASMEGGKNIQYF.

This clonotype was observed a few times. CDR3 residues: CASSLGDPMAYEQYF. CDR3 coding DNA: TGTGCCAGCAGTTTAGGGGACCCTATGGCCTACGAGCAGTACTTC. The chain recombines TRBV12-3 or TRBV12-4 with TRBJ2-1; D possibly uses TRBD1 or TRBD2 (5 bases each). The DNA end is a closer match to TRBJ2-7, so the J assignment may be wrong. CDR3 length: 15 residues.

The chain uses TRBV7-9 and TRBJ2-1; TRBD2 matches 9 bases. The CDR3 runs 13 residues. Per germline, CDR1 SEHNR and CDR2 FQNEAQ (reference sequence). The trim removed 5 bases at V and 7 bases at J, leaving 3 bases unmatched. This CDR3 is CASSAGGENEQFF. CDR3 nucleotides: TGTGCCAGCAGCGCGGGAGGGGAGAATGAGCAGTTCTTC.

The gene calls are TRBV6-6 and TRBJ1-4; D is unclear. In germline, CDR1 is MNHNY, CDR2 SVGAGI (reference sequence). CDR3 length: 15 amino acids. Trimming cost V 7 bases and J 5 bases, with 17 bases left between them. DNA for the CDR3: TGTGCCAGCAAAAGAGGGCAGCCGGGGAATGAAAAACTGTTTTTT. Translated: CASKRGQPGNEKLFF.

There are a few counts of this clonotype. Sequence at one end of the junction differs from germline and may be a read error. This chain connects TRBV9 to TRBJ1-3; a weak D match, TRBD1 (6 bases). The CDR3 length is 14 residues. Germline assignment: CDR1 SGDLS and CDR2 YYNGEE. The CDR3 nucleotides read TGTGCCAGCAGCGTAGCAGGGGACGGAAGCACCATATATTTT. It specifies CASSVAGDGSTIYF.

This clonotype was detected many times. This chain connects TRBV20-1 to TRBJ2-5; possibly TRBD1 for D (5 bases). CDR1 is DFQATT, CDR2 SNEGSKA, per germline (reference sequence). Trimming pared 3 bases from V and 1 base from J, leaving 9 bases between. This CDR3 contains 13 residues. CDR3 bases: TGCAGTGCTAGCATCAGGGTCCAAGAGACCCAGTACTTC. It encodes CSASIRVQETQYF.

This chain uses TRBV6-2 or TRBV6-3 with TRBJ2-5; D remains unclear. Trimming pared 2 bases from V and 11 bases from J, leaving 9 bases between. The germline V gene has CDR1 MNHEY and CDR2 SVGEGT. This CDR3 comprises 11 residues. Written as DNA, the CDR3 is TGTGCCAGCAGTTACCAAGGTCCTCAGTACTTC. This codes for CASSYQGPQYF.

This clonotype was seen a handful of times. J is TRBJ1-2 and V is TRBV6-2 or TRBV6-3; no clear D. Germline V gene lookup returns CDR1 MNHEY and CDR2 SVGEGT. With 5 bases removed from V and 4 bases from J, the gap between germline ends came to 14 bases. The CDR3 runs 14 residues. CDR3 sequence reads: CASSSRTVPYGYTF. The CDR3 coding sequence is TGTGCCAGCAGTAGTCGGACCGTCCCCTATGGCTACACCTTC.

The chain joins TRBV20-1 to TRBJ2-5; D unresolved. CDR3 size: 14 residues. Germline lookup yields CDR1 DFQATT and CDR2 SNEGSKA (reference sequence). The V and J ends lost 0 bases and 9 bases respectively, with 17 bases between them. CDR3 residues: CSARDQPTSRAQYF. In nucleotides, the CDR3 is TGCAGTGCTAGAGACCAGCCAACCTCGAGAGCCCAGTACTTC.

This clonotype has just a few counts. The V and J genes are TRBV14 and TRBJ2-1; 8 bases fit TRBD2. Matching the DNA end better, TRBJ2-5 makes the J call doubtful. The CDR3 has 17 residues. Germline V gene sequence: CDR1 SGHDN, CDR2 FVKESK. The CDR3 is CASSQEPAGVNLETQYF. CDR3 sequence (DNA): TGTGCCAGCAGCCAAGAACCAGCGGGAGTTAATCTGGAGACCCAGTACTTC.

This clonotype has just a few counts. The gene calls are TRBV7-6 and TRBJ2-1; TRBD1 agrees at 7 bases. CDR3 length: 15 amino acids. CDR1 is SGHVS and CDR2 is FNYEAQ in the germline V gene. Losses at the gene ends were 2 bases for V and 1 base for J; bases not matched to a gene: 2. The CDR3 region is CASSLRDSSYNEQFF. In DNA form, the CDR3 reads TGTGCCAGCAGCTTACGGGACAGTTCCTACAATGAGCAGTTCTTC.

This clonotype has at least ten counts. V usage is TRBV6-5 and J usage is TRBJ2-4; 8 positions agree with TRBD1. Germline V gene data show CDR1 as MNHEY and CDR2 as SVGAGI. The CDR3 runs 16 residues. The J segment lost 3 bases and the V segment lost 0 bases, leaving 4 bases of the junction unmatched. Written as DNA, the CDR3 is TGTGCCAGCAGTTACTCTCAGGGGGCAAACAAAAACATTCAGTACTTC. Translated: CASSYSQGANKNIQYF.

DNA for the CDR3: TGCAGTGCTAGGTGGGACCGAAGCTACAATGAGCAGTTCTTC. As protein: CSARWDRSYNEQFF. The V gene is TRBV20-1, the J gene TRBJ2-1; D tentatively fits TRBD1 or TRBD2 (5 bases each). Trimming took off 3 bases at V and 3 bases at J, with 12 bases between the two ends. This CDR3 is built from 14 residues. Looked up from germline, CDR1 is DFQATT and CDR2 is SNEGSKA (reference sequence).

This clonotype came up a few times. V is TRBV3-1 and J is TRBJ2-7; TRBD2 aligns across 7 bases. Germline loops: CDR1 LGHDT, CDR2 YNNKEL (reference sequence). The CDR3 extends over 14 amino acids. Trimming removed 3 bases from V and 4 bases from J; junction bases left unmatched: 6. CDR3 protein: CASSQAPGGYEQYF. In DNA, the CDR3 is TGTGCCAGCAGCCAGGCTCCGGGGGGTTACGAGCAGTACTTC.

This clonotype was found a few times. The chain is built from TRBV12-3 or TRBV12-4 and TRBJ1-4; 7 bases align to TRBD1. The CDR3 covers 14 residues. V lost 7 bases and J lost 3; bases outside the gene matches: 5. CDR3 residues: CASKGQHSNEKLFF. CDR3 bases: TGTGCCAGCAAGGGACAGCATTCTAATGAAAAACTGTTTTTT.

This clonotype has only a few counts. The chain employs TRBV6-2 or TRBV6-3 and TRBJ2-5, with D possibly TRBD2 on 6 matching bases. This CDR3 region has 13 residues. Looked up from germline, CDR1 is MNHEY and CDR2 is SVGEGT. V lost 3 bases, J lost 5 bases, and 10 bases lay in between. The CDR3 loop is CASSYALAETQYF. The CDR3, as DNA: TGTGCCAGCAGTTATGCGCTAGCGGAGACCCAGTACTTC.

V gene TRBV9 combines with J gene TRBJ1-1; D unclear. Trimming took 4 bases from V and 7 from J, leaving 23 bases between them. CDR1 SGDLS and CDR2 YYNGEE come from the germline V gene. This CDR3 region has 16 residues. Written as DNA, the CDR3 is TGTGCCAGCAGCTCCCCCGAAAACCCAGCATCTCTTGAAGCTTTCTTT. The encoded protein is CASSSPENPASLEAFF. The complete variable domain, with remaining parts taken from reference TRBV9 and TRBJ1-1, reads DSGVTQTPKHLITATGQRVTLRCSPRSGDLSVYWYQQSLDQGLQFLIQYYNGEERAKGNILERFSAQQFPDLHSELNLSSLELGDSALYFCASSSPENPASLEAFFGQGTRLTVV.

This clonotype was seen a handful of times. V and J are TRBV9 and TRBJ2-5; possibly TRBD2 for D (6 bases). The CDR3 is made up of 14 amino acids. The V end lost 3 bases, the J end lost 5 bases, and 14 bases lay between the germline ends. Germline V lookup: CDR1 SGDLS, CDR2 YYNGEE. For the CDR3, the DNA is TGTGCCAGCAGCGCCTTAGGGACTTCGGAGACCCAGTACTTC. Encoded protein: CASSALGTSETQYF.

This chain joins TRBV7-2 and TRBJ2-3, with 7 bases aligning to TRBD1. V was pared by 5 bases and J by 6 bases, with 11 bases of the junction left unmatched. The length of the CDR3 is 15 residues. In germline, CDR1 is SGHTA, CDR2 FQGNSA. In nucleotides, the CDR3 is TGTGCCAGCAGCATACAGACGGGACAGAGGGATACGCAGTATTTT. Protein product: CASSIQTGQRDTQYF. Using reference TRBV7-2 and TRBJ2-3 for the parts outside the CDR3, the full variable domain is GAGVSQSPSNKVTEKGKDVELRCDPISGHTALYWYRQSLGQGLEFLIYFQGNSAPDKSGLPSDRFSAERTGGSVSTLTIQRTQQEDSAVYLCASSIQTGQRDTQYFGPGTRLTVL.

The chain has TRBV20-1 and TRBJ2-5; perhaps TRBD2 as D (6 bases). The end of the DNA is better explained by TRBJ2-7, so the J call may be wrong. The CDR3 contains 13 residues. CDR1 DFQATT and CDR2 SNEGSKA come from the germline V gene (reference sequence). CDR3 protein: CSARTRATYEQYF. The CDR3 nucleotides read TGCAGTGCTAGGACTAGGGCGACCTACGAGCAGTACTTC.

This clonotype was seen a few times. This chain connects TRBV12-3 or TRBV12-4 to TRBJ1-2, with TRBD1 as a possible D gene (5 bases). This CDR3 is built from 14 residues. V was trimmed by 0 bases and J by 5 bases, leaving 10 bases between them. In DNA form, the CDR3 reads TGTGCCAGCAGTTTAGCAGGGGCCGTTTATGGCTACACCTTC. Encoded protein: CASSLAGAVYGYTF.

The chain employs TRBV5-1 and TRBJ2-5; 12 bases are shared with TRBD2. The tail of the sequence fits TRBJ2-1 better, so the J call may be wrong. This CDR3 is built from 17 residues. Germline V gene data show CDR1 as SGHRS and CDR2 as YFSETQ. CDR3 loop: CASSILAGGPKDNEQFF. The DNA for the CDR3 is TGCGCCAGCAGCATCCTAGCGGGAGGGCCTAAGGACAATGAGCAGTTCTTC.

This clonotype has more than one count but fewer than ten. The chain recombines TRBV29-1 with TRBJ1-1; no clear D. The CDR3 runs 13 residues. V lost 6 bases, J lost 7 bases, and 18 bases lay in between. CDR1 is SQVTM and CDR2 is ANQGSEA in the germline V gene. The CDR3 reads CSVAQVLGDEAFF. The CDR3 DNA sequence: TGCAGCGTGGCCCAAGTCCTTGGAGATGAAGCTTTCTTT.

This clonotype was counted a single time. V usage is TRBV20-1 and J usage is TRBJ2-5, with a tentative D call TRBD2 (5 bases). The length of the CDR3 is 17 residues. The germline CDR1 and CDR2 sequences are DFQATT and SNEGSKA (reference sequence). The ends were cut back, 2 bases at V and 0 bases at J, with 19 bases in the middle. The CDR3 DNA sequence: TGCAGTGCTAGAACTCTCCGGGGTTGGCGGAACCAAGAGACCCAGTACTTC. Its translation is CSARTLRGWRNQETQYF.